This T cell receptor (beta chain) stems from a study of Tregs in tolerant kidney transplant recipients. Study-level findings and limits: This study did not directly address biological reproducibility.

The table came from immunoSEQ multiplex PCR; TCRdb's copy has only in-frame clones and leaves some out. The table lists 85,000 to 90,000 clones, around 90% of them singletons. Germline V gene data show CDR1 as SGHTS and CDR2 as YDEGEE. V was cut by 1 base and J by 7 bases, with 15 bases left in between. The CDR3 is 15 residues long. Unstimulated regulatory T cells (CD4+CD25+CD127-), CD4+CD25- non-regulatory cells, CD4 and CD8 cells were FACS-sorted from thawed PBMCs. Regarding this clone: Its antigen remains unidentified.

Material for sequencing was CD8+ T cells from blood. This rearrangement joins TRBV5-8 to TRBJ2-1; tentatively, D is TRBD1 or TRBD2 (5 bases each). The TCR was taken from a human donor in good health. CDR3 sequence (DNA): TGTGCCAGCAGCTTGCTCAGGGAGTGGGGAAATGAGCAGTTCTTC. Its protein product is CASSLLREWGNEQFF.